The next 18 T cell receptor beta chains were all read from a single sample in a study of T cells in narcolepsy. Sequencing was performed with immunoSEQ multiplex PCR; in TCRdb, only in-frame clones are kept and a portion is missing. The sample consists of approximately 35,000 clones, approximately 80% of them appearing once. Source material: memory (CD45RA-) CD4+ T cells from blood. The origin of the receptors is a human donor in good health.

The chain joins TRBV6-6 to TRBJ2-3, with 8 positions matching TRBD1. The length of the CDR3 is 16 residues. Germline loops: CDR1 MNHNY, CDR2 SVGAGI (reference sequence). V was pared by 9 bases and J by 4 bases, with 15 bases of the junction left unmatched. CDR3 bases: TGTGCCAGTCTGCAGGGGGGCAGGGGGCGTGCAGATACGCAGTATTTT. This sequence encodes CASLQGGRGRADTQYF.

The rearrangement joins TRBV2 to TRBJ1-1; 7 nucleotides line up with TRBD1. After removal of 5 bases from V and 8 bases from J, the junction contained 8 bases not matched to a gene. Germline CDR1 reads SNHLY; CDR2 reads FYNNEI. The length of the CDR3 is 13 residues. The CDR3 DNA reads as TGTGCCAGCAGTATCGACAGGGAACGGGAAGCTTTCTTT. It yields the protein CASSIDREREAFF.

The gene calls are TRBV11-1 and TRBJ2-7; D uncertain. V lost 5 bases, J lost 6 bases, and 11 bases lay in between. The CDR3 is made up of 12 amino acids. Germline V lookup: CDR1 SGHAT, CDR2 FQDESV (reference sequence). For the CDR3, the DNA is TGTGCCAGCAGCACGGTGAAGGGCGAGCAGTACTTC. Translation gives CASSTVKGEQYF.

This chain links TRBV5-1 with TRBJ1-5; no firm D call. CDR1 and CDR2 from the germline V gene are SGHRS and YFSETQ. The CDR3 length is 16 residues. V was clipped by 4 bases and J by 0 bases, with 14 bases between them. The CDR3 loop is CASSSSGSYSNQPQHF. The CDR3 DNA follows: TGCGCCAGCAGCAGCTCCGGGTCTTATAGCAATCAGCCCCAGCATTTT.

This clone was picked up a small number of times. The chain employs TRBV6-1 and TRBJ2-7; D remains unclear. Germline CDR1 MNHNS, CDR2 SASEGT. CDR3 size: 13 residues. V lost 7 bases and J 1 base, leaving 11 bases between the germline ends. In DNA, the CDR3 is TGTGCCAGCATCGGCGGCGCGTCCTACGAGCAGTACTTC. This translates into CASIGGASYEQYF.

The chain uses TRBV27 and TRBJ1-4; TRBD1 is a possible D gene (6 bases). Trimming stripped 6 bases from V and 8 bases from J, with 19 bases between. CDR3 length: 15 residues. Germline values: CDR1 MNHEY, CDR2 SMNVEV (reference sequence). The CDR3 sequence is CASRPWDGGREKLFF. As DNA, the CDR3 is TGTGCCAGCAGACCCTGGGACGGGGGCCGAGAAAAACTGTTTTTT.

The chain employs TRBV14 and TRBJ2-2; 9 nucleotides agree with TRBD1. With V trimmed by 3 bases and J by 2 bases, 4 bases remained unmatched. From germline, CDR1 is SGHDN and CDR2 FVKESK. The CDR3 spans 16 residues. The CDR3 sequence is CASSHRQGVNTGELFF. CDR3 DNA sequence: TGTGCCAGCAGCCACCGACAGGGGGTCAACACCGGGGAGCTGTTTTTT.

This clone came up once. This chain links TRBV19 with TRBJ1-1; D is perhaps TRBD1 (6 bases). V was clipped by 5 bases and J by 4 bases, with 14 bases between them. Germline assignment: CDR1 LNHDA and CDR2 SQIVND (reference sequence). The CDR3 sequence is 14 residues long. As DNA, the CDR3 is TGTGCCAGTAGTGCCAGCGGGGGGGCCACTGAAGCTTTCTTT. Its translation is CASSASGGATEAFF.

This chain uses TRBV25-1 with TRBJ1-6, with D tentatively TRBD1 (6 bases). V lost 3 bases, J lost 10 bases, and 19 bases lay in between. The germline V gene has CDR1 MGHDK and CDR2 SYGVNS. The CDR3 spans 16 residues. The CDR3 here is CASSETRGQGFSPLHF. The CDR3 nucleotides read TGTGCCAGCAGTGAGACCCGAGGGCAGGGGTTCTCACCCCTCCACTTT.

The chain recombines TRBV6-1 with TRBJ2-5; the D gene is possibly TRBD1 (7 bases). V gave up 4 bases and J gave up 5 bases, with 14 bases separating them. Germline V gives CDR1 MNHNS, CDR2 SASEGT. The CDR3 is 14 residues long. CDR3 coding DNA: TGTGCCAGCAGTGGTCTGTCAGGGGGGGAGACCCAGTACTTC. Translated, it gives CASSGLSGGETQYF.

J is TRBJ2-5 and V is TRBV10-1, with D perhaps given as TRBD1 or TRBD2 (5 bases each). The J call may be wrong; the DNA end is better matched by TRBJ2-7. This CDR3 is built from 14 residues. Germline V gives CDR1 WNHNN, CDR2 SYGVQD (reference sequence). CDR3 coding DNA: TGCGCCAGCAGTGGGCCGGGGACGGCCTACGAGCAGTACTTC. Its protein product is CASSGPGTAYEQYF.

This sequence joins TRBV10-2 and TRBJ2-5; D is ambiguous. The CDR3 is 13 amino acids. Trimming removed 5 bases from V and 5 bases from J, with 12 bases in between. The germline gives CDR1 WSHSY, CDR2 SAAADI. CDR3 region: CASSSSERETQYF. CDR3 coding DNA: TGCGCCAGCAGTTCCAGCGAACGGGAGACCCAGTACTTC.

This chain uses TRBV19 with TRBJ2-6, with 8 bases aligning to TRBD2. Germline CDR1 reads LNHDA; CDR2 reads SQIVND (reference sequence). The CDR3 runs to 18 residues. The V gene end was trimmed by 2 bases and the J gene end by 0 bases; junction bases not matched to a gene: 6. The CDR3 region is CASSIKKRGNSGANVLTF. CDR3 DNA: TGTGCCAGTAGTATAAAAAAGCGGGGGAACTCTGGGGCCAACGTCCTGACTTTC.

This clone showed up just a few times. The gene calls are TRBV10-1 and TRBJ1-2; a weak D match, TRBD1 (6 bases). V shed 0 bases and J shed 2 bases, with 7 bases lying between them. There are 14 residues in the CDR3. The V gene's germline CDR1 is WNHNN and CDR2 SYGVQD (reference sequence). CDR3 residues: CASSESGQNYGYTF. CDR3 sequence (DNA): TGCGCCAGCAGTGAGTCTGGACAGAACTATGGCTACACCTTC.

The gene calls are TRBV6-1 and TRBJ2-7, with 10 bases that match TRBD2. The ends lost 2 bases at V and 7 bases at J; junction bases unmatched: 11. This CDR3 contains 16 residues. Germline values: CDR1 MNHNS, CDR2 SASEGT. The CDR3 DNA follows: TGTGCCAGCAGTGAACCAGCGGGAGGGCCTGTGGGTGAGCAGTACTTC. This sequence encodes CASSEPAGGPVGEQYF.

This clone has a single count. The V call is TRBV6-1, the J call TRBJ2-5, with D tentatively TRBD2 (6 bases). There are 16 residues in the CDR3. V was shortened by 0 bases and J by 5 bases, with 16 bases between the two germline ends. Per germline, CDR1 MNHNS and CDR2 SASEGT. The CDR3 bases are TGTGCCAGCAGTGAAGCGGGGCCCGGGGCGGGGGAGACCCAGTACTTC. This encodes CASSEAGPGAGETQYF.

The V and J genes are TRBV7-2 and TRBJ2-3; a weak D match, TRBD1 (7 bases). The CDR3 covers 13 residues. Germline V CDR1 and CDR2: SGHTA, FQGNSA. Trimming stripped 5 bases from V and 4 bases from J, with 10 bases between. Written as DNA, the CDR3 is TGTGCCAGCAGCACCAGGGGGGCAGATACGCAGTATTTT. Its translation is CASSTRGADTQYF. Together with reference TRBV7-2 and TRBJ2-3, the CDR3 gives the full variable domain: GAGVSQSPSNKVTEKGKDVELRCDPISGHTALYWYRQSLGQGLEFLIYFQGNSAPDKSGLPSDRFSAERTGGSVSTLTIQRTQQEDSAVYLCASSTRGADTQYFGPGTRLTVL.

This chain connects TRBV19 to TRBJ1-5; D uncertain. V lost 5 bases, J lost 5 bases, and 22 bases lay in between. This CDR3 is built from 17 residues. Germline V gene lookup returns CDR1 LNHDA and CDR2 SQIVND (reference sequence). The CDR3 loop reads CASSPYDTSSNYQPQHF. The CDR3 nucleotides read TGTGCCAGTAGTCCGTATGACACGTCCAGCAACTATCAGCCCCAGCATTTT. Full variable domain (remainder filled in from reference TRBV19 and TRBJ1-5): DGGITQSPKYLFRKEGQNVTLSCEQNLNHDAMYWYRQDPGQGLRLIYYSQIVNDFQKGDIAEGYSVSREKKESFPLTVTSAQKNPTAFYLCASSPYDTSSNYQPQHFGDGTRLSIL.